Included here is one T cell receptor (beta chain) sequence, with context. Its cognate antigen is unknown. This entry is derived from a study of beta chain features in type 1 diabetes. The authors reverse transcribed all of the isolated RNA, so sequencing captured expressed TCRB transcripts. Generated by immunoSEQ multiplex PCR, the TCRdb table keeps only in-frame clones and is missing some. Found here are 300,000 to 350,000 clones, approximately 13% of them singletons; the top ten hold about 0.015%. General study findings and limits: Shortening that was moderate but significant affected the TCRB CDR3s of Type 1 diabetes patients in all four CD4+ subsets.

Trimming took 5 bases from V and 5 from J; bases not matched to a gene: 5. The CDR3 has 13 residues. Germline values: CDR1 MNHEY, CDR2 SVGAGI. The material sequenced was naive CD4+ T cells from blood. The chain has TRBV6-5 and TRBJ1-1, with 7 bases fitting TRBD1. The source is a woman under 30 with type 1 diabetes. CDR3 protein: CASSASGGTEAFF. DNA for the CDR3: TGTGCCAGCAGTGCTTCAGGGGGTACTGAAGCTTTCTTT.